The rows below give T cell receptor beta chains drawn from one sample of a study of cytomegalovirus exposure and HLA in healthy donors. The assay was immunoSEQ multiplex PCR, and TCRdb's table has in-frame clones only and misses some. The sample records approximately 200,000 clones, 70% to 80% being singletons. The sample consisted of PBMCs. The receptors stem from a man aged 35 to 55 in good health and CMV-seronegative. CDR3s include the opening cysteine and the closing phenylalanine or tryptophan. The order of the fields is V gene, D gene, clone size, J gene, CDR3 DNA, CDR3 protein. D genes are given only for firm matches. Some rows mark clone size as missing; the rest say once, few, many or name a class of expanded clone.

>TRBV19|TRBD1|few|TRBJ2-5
TGTGCCAGTGCGACAGGGGCCATGGGGGAGACCCAGTACTTC
CASATGAMGETQYF
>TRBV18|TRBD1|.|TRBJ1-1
TGTGCCAGCTCACTCCAAGGGACAGGGAACACTGAAGCTTTCTTT
CASSLQGTGNTEAFF
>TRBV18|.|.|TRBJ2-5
TGTGCCAGCTCACCAATTGCCGAGCTTCTGTACCAAGAGACCCAGTACTTC
CASSPIAELLYQETQYF
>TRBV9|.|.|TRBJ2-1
TGTGCCAGCAGCGTACGCCAGGGGTTTGGTGAGCAGTTCTTC
CASSVRQGFGEQFF
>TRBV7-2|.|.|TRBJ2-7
TGTGCCAGCAGCTTAGGGTTCGACAGATACTACGAGCAGTACTTC
CASSLGFDRYYEQYF
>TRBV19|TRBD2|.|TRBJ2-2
TGTGCCAGCCATGGACTAGCAGGGACCGGGGAGCTGTTTTTT
CASHGLAGTGELFF
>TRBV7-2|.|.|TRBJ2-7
TGTGCCAGCAGCCCACGCTCGGCGGGTTGGGCCGAGCAGTACTTC
CASSPRSAGWAEQYF
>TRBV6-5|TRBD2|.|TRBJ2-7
TGTGCCAGCAGTTACGGGGCGGGAGTGGTCTACGAGCAGTACTTC
CASSYGAGVVYEQYF
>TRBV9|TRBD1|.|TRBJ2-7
TGTGCCAGCAGCGTAGGGACAGGGAACTACGAGCAGTACTTC
CASSVGTGNYEQYF
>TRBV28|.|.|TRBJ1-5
TGTGCCAGCAGCACCCACTCCTACTTTAGCAATCAGCCCCAGCATTTT
CASSTHSYFSNQPQHF
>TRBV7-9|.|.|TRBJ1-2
TGTGCCAGCAGCCGAGGCCCTGGCTACACCTTC
CASSRGPGYTF
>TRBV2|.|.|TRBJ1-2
TGTGCCAGCAGTGAGGGGGGTCCCTATGGCTACACCTTC
CASSEGGPYGYTF
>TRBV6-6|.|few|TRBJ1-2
TGTGCCAGCAGGAGAGGGGAGGGCTATGGCTACACCTTC
CASRRGEGYGYTF
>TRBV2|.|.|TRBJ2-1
TGTGCCAGCAGATCCCTTCGGAGCGGCTACAATGAGCAGTTCTTC
CASRSLRSGYNEQFF
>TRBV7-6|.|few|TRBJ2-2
TGTGCCAGCAGCTTGACAGGTCGAGGTAGCACCGGGGAGCTGTTTTTT
CASSLTGRGSTGELFF